The 16 T cell receptor beta chains below all came from one sample that was sequenced in a study of blood T cell repertoires in COVID-19. The method was immunoSEQ multiplex PCR; TCRdb's version includes in-frame clones alone and lacks a portion of them. The data show roughly 100,000 clones, with around 87% seen just once and 4% to 5.5% held by the top ten. The sequenced sample was peripheral blood. All receptors come from a woman aged 50 to 60 with COVID-19, enrolled during active disease.

The chain carries TRBV4-3 and TRBJ2-1, with D tentatively TRBD2 (6 bases). The CDR3 sequence is 15 residues long. CDR1 and CDR2 (germline): LGHNA, YSLEER. Trimming cost V 1 base and J 5 bases, with 12 bases left between them. CDR3 residues: CASSQAGELHNEQFF. The CDR3 DNA follows: TGCGCCAGCAGCCAAGCGGGGGAGTTGCACAATGAGCAGTTCTTC.

This sequence joins TRBV29-1 and TRBJ2-5, with D unresolved. V dropped 8 bases and J dropped 3 bases, with 16 bases sitting between them. Germline lookup yields CDR1 SQVTM and CDR2 ANQGSEA. The CDR3 contains 13 residues. This chain's CDR3 is CSLWWAVKETQYF. CDR3 nucleotides: TGCAGCTTATGGTGGGCAGTAAAAGAGACCCAGTACTTC.

This clone was counted between two and nine times. The rearrangement uses TRBV7-9 and TRBJ1-6, with 7 bases identical to TRBD1. Trimming cost V 4 bases and J 6 bases; bases outside gene matches: 3. Germline V gives CDR1 SEHNR, CDR2 FQNEAQ (reference sequence). This CDR3 contains 14 residues. For the CDR3, the DNA is TGTGCCAGCAGCTCCGGGACAGCTAATTCACCCCTCCACTTT. Its protein product is CASSSGTANSPLHF.

The chain is built from TRBV5-4 and TRBJ2-5; D remains ambiguous. Germline CDR1 SGHNT, CDR2 YYREEE (reference sequence). With 2 bases removed from V and 2 bases from J, the gap between germline ends came to 13 bases. The CDR3 consists of 15 residues. The CDR3 protein is CASSFSSGNQETQYF. The CDR3 nucleotides read TGTGCCAGCAGCTTCAGCTCAGGCAATCAAGAGACCCAGTACTTC. The full variable domain, in which reference TRBV5-4 and TRBJ2-5 provide the parts outside the CDR3, is ETGVTQSPTHLIKTRGQQVTLRCSSQSGHNTVSWYQQALGQGPQFIFQYYREEENGRGNFPPRFSGLQFPNYSSELNVNALELDDSALYLCASSFSSGNQETQYFGPGTRLLVL.

The chain couples TRBV5-4 to TRBJ2-7; 8 positions match TRBD1. Germline CDR1 and CDR2: SGHNT and YYREEE (reference sequence). The CDR3 has 14 residues. Unmatched junction bases numbered 7, after V lost 4 bases and J lost 4 bases. CDR3 in DNA: TGTGCCAGCAGCCCGGGACAGGAACCTTACGAGCAGTACTTC. It encodes CASSPGQEPYEQYF. The entire variable domain, with the rest obtained from reference TRBV5-4 and TRBJ2-7, is as follows: ETGVTQSPTHLIKTRGQQVTLRCSSQSGHNTVSWYQQALGQGPQFIFQYYREEENGRGNFPPRFSGLQFPNYSSELNVNALELDDSALYLCASSPGQEPYEQYFGPGTRLTVT.

In nucleotides, the CDR3 is TGTGCCAGCAGCCAAGAGGCTAGCGGGTTTACAGTAGCCGGGGAGCTGTTTTTT. Translated: CASSQEASGFTVAGELFF. The rearrangement uses TRBV4-2 and TRBJ2-2; 8 bases match TRBD2. Trimming cost V 0 bases and J 6 bases; bases outside gene matches: 12. The germline gives CDR1 LGHNA, CDR2 YNFKEQ. The CDR3 is made up of 18 amino acids.

The chain couples TRBV11-2 to TRBJ1-5; D may be TRBD1 (5 bases). This CDR3 is built from 15 residues. Trimming shortened V by 2 bases and J by 1 base, and 9 bases separated the two germline ends. CDR1 is SGHAT and CDR2 is FQNNGV in the germline V gene. CDR3 sequence reads: CASSLSGGSNQPQHF. The DNA for the CDR3 is TGTGCCAGCAGCTTAAGCGGGGGGAGCAATCAGCCCCAGCATTTT.

This chain joins TRBV24-1 and TRBJ2-5, with TRBD2 matching 14 bases. The germline gives CDR1 KGHDR, CDR2 SFDVKD. The CDR3 runs to 16 residues. V was pared by 3 bases and J by 4 bases, with 3 bases of the junction left unmatched. CDR3 sequence reads: CATSDPGLAGAETQYF. In nucleotides, the CDR3 is TGTGCCACCAGTGATCCGGGACTAGCGGGGGCAGAGACCCAGTACTTC.

This sequence joins TRBV21-1 and TRBJ1-2; the listed D gene, TRBD1, was not tested against the DNA. TRBV21-1 is marked as a pseudogene. The CDR3 totals 13 residues. The chain's CDR3 is CASSARTGFGYTF. The CDR3 nucleotides are TGTGCCAGCAGCGCACGGACAGGATTTGGCTACACCTTC.

This sequence joins TRBV25-1 and TRBJ1-2; D is uncertain. V was cut by 2 bases and J by 8 bases, with 9 bases left in between. This CDR3 has 12 amino acids. Germline V gene lookup returns CDR1 MGHDK and CDR2 SYGVNS. CDR3 nucleotides: TGTGCCAGCAGTGAACCGCGCTGGGGCTACACCTTC. It translates to CASSEPRWGYTF.

The genes are TRBV6-5 and TRBJ2-3; tentatively, D is TRBD1 (5 bases). Germline V gene sequence: CDR1 MNHEY, CDR2 SVGAGI. The CDR3 length is 13 residues. The V end lost 7 bases, the J end lost 3 bases, and 11 bases lay between the germline ends. The CDR3 nucleotides are TGTGCCAGCACCCAGACAGTTACAGATACGCAGTATTTT. Protein: CASTQTVTDTQYF.

The chain has TRBV4-1 and TRBJ2-5; 10 bases are a match to TRBD2. CDR3 size: 15 residues. The germline V gene encodes CDR1 MGHRA and CDR2 YSYEKL. The trim removed 3 bases at V and 0 bases at J, leaving 1 base unmatched. The CDR3 spells CASSQTSGYQETQYF. The CDR3 coding sequence is TGCGCCAGCAGCCAGACTAGCGGGTACCAAGAGACCCAGTACTTC.

This chain joins TRBV3-1 (or the pseudogene TRBV3-2) and TRBJ1-6, with TRBD1 matching over 10 bases. The junction had 4 bases not matched to a gene; V was cut back by 4 bases and J by 10 bases. The CDR3 contains 14 residues. Germline V gene data show CDR1 as LGHDT and CDR2 as YNNKEL (reference sequence). This CDR3 is CASSPGQGNSPLHF. In nucleotides, the CDR3 is TGTGCCAGCAGCCCGGGACAGGGGAACTCACCCCTCCACTTT.

The chain employs TRBV5-1 and TRBJ1-4; 10 nucleotides match TRBD1. Germline V CDR1 and CDR2: SGHRS, YFSETQ. V gave up 4 bases and J gave up 5 bases; unmatched junction bases: 5. The CDR3 extends over 15 amino acids. CDR3 protein: CASSTGTGENEKLFF. The CDR3 bases are TGCGCCAGCAGCACCGGGACAGGGGAAAATGAAAAACTGTTTTTT. Variable domain in full (rest from reference TRBV5-1 and TRBJ1-4): KAGVTQTPRYLIKTRGQQVTLSCSPISGHRSVSWYQQTPGQGLQFLFEYFSETQRNKGNFPGRFSGRQFSNSRSEMNVSTLELGDSALYLCASSTGTGENEKLFFGSGTQLSVL.

The V and J genes are TRBV10-3 and TRBJ1-2, with D uncertain. CDR3 size: 15 residues. V lost 0 bases, J lost 6 bases, and 14 bases lay in between. The germline CDR1 and CDR2 sequences are ENHRY and SYGVKD. The CDR3 DNA follows: TGTGCCATCAGTGAGTCGCCCGGGGAACTGGATGGCTACACCTTC. Translating it yields CAISESPGELDGYTF.

The gene calls are TRBV13 and TRBJ2-1; 8 bases match TRBD1. The CDR3 consists of 15 residues. Germline CDR1 reads PRHDT; CDR2 reads FYEKMQ (reference sequence). V gave up 0 bases and J gave up 4 bases; unmatched junction bases: 2. The CDR3 sequence is CASSLGTGAYNEQFF. The CDR3 DNA sequence: TGTGCCAGCAGCTTAGGGACAGGGGCATACAATGAGCAGTTCTTC. Combining the CDR3 with reference TRBV13 and TRBJ2-1 gives the whole variable domain AAGVIQSPRHLIKEKRETATLKCYPIPRHDTVYWYQQGPGQDPQFLISFYEKMQSDKGSIPDRFSAQQFSDYHSELNMSSLELGDSALYFCASSLGTGAYNEQFFGPGTRLTVL.